Shown below are 8 T cell receptor beta chains from a single sample sequenced in a study of OX40 agonist ivuxolimab in advanced cancers. Generated by immunoSEQ multiplex PCR, the TCRdb table keeps only in-frame clones and is missing some. This sample has some 83,000 clones, with roughly 84% found just once. The sample here was CD4+ or CD8+ T cells sorted from blood, taken in a trial of the OX40 agonist ivuxolimab. The source is an adult with an advanced solid tumor such as melanoma, head and neck, liver or kidney cancer.

V and J are TRBV11-2 and TRBJ1-1; D unresolved. Trimming took 1 base from V and 10 from J, leaving 10 bases between them. The germline gives CDR1 SGHAT, CDR2 FQNNGV. This CDR3 is 12 amino acids long. The CDR3 nucleotides read TGTGCCAGCAGCTTAGGGAGATTCGGAGCTTTCTTT. Its protein is CASSLGRFGAFF.

CDR3 loop: CASSLDPFSGELFF. CDR3 bases: TGTGCCAGCAGCTTGGACCCTTTTTCCGGGGAGCTGTTTTTT. The genes are TRBV7-3 and TRBJ2-2; D is uncertain. The CDR3 contains 14 residues. Between the trimmed V and J ends, which lost 3 bases and 6 bases, there was a span of 11 bases. Germline-derived CDR1 and CDR2 are SGHTA and FQGTGA.

In its sample, this clone was seen once. Here the CDR3 reads CASSQDWAGSYNEQFF. DNA of the CDR3: TGCGCCAGCAGCCAAGACTGGGCGGGGTCCTACAATGAGCAGTTCTTC. V usage is TRBV4-1 and J usage is TRBJ2-1, with D perhaps TRBD2 (6 bases). Trimming cost V 0 bases and J 1 base, with 10 bases left between them. The length of the CDR3 is 16 residues. Germline CDR1 is MGHRA and CDR2 is YSYEKL.

The chain recombines TRBV7-6 with TRBJ1-5; D not resolved. The CDR3 loop spans 13 amino acids. Per germline, CDR1 SGHVS and CDR2 FNYEAQ. V lost 2 bases, J lost 5 bases, and 7 bases lay in between. CDR3 sequence: CASSLRGDQPQHF. Here the CDR3 DNA reads TGTGCCAGCAGCTTACGTGGGGATCAGCCCCAGCATTTT.

V is TRBV19 and J is TRBJ2-7, with 9 bases lining up with TRBD1. Germline V lookup: CDR1 LNHDA, CDR2 SQIVND (reference sequence). The CDR3 spans 15 residues. The V and J ends lost 5 bases and 3 bases, in that order; junction bases with no gene match: 8. CDR3 bases: TGTGCCAGTAGTTCCCCGGGACAGGGAGGCTACGAGCAGTACTTC. It is translated as CASSSPGQGGYEQYF.

The rearrangement links TRBV6-6 to TRBJ2-7, with a possible D match to TRBD2 (5 bases). Germline values: CDR1 MNHNY, CDR2 SVGAGI (reference sequence). The CDR3 consists of 12 residues. The germline V and J ends were trimmed by 6 bases and 2 bases, with 8 bases remaining between them. CDR3 sequence reads: CASSSGAYEQYF. The CDR3 bases are TGTGCCAGCAGCTCCGGGGCCTACGAGCAGTACTTC.

The table lists this clone with a few counts. The CDR3 nucleotides are TGCGCCAGCAGCCAAGAACAGCGCAGGGGTGGCTACACCTTC. Its translation: CASSQEQRRGGYTF. The chain uses TRBV4-3 and TRBJ1-2; a possible D gene is TRBD1 (6 bases). The CDR3 consists of 14 residues. Germline loops: CDR1 LGHNA, CDR2 YSLEER. Trimming left V 0 bases short and J 7 bases short, with 12 bases between.

The chain carries TRBV6-5 and TRBJ2-7, with 11 bases matching TRBD2. The V gene end was trimmed by 4 bases and the J gene end by 2 bases; junction bases not matched to a gene: 7. CDR3 length: 16 residues. Germline CDR1 MNHEY, CDR2 SVGAGI. The CDR3 protein is CASSSLLAGGTYEQYF. The CDR3 DNA follows: TGTGCCAGCAGTTCCCTTCTAGCGGGAGGTACCTACGAGCAGTACTTC.